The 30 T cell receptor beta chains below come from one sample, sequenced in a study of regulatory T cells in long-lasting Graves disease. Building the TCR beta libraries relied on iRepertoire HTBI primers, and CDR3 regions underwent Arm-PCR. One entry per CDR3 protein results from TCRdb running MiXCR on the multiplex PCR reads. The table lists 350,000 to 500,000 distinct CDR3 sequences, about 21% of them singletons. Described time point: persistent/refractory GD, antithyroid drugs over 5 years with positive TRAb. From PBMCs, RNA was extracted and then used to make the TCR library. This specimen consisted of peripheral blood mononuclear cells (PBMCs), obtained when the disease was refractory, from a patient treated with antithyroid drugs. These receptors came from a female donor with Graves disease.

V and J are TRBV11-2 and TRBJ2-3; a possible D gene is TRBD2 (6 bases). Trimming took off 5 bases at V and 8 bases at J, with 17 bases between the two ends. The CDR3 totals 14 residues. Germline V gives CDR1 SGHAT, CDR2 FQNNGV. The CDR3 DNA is TGTGCCAGCAGCCCCGGAGGAGGGTGGGTTACGCAGTATTTT. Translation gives CASSPGGGWVTQYF.

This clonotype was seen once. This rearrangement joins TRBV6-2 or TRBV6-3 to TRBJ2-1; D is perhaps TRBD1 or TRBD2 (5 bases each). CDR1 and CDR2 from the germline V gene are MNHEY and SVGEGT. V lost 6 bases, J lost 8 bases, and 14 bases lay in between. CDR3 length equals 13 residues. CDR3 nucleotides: TGTGCCAGCAGGGGGACCCTTTGGGATGAGCAGTTCTTC. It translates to CASRGTLWDEQFF.

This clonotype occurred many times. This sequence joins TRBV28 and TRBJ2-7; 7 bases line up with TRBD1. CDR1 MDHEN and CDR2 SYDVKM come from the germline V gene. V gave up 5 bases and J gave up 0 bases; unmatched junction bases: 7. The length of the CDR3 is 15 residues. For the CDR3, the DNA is TGTGCCAGCAGTCCCGCGGACAGGAACTCCTACGAGCAGTACTTC. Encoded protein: CASSPADRNSYEQYF.

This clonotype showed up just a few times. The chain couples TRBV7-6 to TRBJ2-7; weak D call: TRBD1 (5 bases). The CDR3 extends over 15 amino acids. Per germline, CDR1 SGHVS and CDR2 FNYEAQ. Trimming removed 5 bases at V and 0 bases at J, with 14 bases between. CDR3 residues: CASSPTTGSSYEQYF. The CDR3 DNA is TGTGCCAGCAGCCCAACTACAGGTAGCTCCTACGAGCAGTACTTC.

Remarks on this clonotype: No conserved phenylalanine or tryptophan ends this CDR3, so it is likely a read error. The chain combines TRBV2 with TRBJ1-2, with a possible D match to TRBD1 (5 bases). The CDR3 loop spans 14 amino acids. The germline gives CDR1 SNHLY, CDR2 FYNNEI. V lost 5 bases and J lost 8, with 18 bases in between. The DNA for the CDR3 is TGTGCCAGCAGTTTGGCCCGAGACAGCGCCGGCTACACCCTC. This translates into CASSLARDSAGYTL.

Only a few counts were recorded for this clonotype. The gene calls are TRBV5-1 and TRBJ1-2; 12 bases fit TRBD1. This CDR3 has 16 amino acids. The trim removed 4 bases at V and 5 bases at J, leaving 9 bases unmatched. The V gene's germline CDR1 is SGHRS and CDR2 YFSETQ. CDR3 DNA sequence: TGCGCCAGCAGCATTTCCGGGACAGGGGGCGAGTATGGCTACACCTTC. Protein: CASSISGTGGEYGYTF.

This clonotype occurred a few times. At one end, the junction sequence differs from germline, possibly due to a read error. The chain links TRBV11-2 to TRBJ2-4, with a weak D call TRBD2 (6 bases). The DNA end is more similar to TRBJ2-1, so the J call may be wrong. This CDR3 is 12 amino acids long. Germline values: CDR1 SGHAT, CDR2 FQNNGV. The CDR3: CASRLAVNEQFF. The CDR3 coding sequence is TGTGCCAGCAGATTAGCGGTCAATGAGCAGTTCTTC.

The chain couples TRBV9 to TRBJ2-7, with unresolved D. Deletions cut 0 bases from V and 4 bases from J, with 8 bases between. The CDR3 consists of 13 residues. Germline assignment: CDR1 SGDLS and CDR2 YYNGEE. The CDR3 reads CASSVGHKYEQYF. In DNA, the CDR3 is TGTGCCAGCAGCGTAGGTCATAAGTACGAGCAGTACTTC.

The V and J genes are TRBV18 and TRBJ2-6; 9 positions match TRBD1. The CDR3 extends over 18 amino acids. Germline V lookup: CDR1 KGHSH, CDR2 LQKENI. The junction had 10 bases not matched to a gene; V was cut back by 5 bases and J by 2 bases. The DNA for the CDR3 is TGTGCCAGCTCAATGAGGGGACAGGGTGCCACTGGGGCCAACGTCCTGACTTTC. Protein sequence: CASSMRGQGATGANVLTF.

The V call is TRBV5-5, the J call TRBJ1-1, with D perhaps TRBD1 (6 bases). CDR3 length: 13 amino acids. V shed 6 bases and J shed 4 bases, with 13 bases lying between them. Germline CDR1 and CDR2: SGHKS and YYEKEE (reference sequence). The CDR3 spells CASNLQGATEAFF. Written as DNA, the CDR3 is TGTGCCAGCAATTTACAGGGCGCCACTGAAGCTTTCTTT.

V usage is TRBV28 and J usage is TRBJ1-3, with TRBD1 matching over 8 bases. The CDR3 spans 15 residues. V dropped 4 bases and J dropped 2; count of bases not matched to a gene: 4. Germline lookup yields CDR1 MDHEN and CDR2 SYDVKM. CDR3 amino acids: CASSSTGVAGNTIYF. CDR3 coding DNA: TGTGCCAGCAGTTCGACAGGGGTAGCTGGAAACACCATATATTTT. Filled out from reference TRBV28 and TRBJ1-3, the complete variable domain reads DVKVTQSSRYLVKRTGEKVFLECVQDMDHENMFWYRQDPGLGLRLIYFSYDVKMKEKGDIPEGYSVSREKKERFSLILESASTNQTSMYLCASSSTGVAGNTIYFGEGSWLTVV.

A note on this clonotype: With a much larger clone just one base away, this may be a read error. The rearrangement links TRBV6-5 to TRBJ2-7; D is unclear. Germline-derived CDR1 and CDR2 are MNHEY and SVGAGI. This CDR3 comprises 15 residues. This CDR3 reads CAGSYSIYDSYEQYF. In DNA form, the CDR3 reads TGTGCCGGCAGTTACTCGATATATGACTCCTACGAGCAGTACTTC.

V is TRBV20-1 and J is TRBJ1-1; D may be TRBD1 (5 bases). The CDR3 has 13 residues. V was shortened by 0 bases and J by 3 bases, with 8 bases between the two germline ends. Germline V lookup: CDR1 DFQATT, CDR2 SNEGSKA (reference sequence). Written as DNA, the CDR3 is TGCAGTGCTAGAGACAGGGCGTACACTGAAGCTTTCTTT. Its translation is CSARDRAYTEAFF.

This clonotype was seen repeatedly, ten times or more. The CDR3 is CASSALTGGNEAFF. CDR3 coding DNA: TGTGCCAGCAGTGCGTTGACAGGGGGGAATGAAGCTTTCTTT. This chain links TRBV2 with TRBJ1-1; TRBD1 agrees at 9 bases. This CDR3 is built from 14 residues. The trim removed 4 bases at V and 7 bases at J, leaving 7 bases unmatched. Germline loops: CDR1 SNHLY, CDR2 FYNNEI. The variable domain in full, completed from reference TRBV2 and TRBJ1-1, reads EPEVTQTPSHQVTQMGQEVILRCVPISNHLYFYWYRQILGQKVEFLVSFYNNEISEKSEIFDDQFSVERPDGSNFTLKIRSTKLEDSAMYFCASSALTGGNEAFFGQGTRLTVV.

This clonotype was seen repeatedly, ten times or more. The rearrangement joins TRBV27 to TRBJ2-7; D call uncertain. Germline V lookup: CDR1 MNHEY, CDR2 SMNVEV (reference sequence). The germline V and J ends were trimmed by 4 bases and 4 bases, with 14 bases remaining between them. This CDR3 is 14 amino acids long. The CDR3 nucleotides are TGTGCCAGCAGTTCCGGCCGGCGAGTATACGAGCAGTACTTC. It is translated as CASSSGRRVYEQYF.

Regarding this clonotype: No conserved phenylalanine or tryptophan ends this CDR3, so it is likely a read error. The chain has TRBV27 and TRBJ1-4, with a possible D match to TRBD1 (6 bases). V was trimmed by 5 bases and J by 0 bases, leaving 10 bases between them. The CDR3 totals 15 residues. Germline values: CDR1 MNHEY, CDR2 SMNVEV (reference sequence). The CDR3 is CASSPRQATNEKLFL. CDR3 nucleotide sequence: TGTGCCAGCAGTCCACGACAGGCAACTAATGAAAAACTGTTTCTT.

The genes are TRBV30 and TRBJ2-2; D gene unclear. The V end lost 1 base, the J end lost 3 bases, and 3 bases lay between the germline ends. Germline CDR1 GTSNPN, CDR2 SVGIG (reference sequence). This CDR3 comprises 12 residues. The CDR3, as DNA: TGTGCCTGGAGTGGGGACACCGGGGAGCTGTTTTTT. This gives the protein CAWSGDTGELFF. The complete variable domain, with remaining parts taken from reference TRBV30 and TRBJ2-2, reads SQTIHQWPATLVQPVGSPLSLECTVEGTSNPNLYWYRQAAGRGLQLLFYSVGIGQISSEVPQNLSASRPQDRQFILSSKKLLLSDSGFYLCAWSGDTGELFFGEGSRLTVL.

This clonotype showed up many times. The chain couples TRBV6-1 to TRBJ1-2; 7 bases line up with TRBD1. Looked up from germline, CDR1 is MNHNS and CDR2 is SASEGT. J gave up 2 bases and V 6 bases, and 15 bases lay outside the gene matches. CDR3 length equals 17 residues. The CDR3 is CASRLWTDRKENYGYTF. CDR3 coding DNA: TGTGCCAGCAGACTATGGACGGACAGGAAGGAGAACTATGGCTACACCTTC.

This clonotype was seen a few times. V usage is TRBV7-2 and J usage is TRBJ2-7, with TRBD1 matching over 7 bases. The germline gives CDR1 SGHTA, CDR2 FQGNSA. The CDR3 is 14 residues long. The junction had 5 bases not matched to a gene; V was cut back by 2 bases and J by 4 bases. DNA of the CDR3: TGTGCCAGCAGCTTAAAGGGGGCTACGTACGAGCAGTACTTC. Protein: CASSLKGATYEQYF.

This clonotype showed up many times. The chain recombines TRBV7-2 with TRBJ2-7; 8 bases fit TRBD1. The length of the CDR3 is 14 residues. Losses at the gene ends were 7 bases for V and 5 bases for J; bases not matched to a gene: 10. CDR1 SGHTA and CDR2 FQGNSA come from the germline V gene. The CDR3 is CASILGQGVHEQYF. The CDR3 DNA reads TGTGCCAGCATTCTCGGACAGGGCGTACACGAGCAGTACTTC.

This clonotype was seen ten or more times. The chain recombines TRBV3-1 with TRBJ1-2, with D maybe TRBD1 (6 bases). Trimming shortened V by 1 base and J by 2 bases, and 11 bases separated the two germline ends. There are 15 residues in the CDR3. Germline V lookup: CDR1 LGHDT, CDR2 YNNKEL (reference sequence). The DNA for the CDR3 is TGTGCCAGCAGCCAAGCGACGCAGGGGAACTATGGCTACACCTTC. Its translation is CASSQATQGNYGYTF.

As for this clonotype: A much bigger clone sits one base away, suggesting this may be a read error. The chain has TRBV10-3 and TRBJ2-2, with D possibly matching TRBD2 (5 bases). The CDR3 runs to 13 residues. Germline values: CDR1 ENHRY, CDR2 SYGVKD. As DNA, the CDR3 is TGTGCCATCAGTGAGGGTTTGACCGGGGAGCTGGTTTTT. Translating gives CAISEGLTGELVF.

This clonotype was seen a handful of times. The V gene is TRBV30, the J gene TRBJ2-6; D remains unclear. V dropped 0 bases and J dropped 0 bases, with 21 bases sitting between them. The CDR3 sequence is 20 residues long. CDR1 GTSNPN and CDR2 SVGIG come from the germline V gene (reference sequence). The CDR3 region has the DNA TGTGCCTGGAGTGTATCCCGCCGGTGGGCAGAACGCTCTGGGGCCAACGTCCTGACTTTC. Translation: CAWSVSRRWAERSGANVLTF.

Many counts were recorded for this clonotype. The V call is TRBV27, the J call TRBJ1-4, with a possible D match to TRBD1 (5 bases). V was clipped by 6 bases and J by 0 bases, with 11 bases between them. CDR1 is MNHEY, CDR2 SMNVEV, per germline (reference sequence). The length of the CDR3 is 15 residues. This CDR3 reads CASRREGATNEKLFF. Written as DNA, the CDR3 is TGTGCCAGCAGACGGGAAGGGGCAACTAATGAAAAACTGTTTTTT.

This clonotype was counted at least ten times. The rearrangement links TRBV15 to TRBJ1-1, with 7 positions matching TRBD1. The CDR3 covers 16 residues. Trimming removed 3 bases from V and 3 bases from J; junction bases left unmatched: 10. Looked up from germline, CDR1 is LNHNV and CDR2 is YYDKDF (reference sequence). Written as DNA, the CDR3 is TGTGCCACCAGCAGGGACCCAGGGGGGTTGGACACTGAAGCTTTCTTT. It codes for CATSRDPGGLDTEAFF.

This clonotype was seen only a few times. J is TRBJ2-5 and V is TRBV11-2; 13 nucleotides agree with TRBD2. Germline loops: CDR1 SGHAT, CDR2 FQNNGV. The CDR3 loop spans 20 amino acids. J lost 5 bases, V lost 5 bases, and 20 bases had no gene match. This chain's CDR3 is CASSTNKTEPGLAGRETQYF. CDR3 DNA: TGTGCCAGCAGCACAAACAAAACAGAACCGGGACTAGCGGGACGGGAGACCCAGTACTTC.

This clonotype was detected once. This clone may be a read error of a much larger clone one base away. The CDR3 region has the DNA TGCGCCAGCACCCCCCAGAGTTTGAACACCGGGGAGCTGTTTTTT. Its protein product is CASTPQSLNTGELFF. The rearrangement joins TRBV5-1 to TRBJ2-2; D gene ambiguous. The V gene lost 6 bases and the J gene lost 1 base, with 13 bases spanning the gap. Germline CDR1 and CDR2: SGHRS and YFSETQ. This CDR3 comprises 15 residues.

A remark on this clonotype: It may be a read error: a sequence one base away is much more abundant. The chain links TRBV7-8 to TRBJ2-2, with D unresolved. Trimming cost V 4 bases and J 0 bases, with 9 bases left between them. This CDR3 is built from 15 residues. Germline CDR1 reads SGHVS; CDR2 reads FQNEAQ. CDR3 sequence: CASSSLSANTGELFF. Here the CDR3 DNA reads TGTGCCAGCAGCTCCCTCTCCGCGAACACCGGGGAGCTGTTTTTT.

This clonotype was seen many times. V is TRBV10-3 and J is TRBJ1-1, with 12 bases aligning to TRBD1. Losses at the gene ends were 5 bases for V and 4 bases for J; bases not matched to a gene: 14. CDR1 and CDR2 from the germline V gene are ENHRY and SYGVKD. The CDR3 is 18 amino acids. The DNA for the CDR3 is TGTGCCATCAGTCGAAGCCCCGGGACAGGGGGCGTTGGCACTGAAGCTTTCTTT. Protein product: CAISRSPGTGGVGTEAFF.

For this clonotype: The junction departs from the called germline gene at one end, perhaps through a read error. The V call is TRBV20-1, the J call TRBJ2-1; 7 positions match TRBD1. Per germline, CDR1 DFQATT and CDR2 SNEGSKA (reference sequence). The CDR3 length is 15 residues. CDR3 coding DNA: TGCAGTGCTAGCTACAGGGGCCGCTCCTACAATGAGCAGCTCTTC. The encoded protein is CSASYRGRSYNEQLF.